The 16 T cell receptor beta chains below all came from one sample that was sequenced in a study of cytomegalovirus exposure and HLA in healthy donors. The PCR ran on 60 Vbeta and 13 Jbeta primers. Libraries were prepared by immunoSEQ multiplex PCR; TCRdb keeps only in-frame clonotypes and omits some of them. The sample includes 80,000 or so clones, 55% to 85% of them seen just once. Sequencing was performed on PBMCs. The receptors were sampled from a woman aged 40 to 55 in good health and CMV-seropositive.

The chain has TRBV19 and TRBJ1-5, with a weak D call TRBD1 (5 bases). The CDR3 loop spans 15 amino acids. The V and J ends lost 2 bases and 7 bases respectively, with 15 bases between them. Germline V gene data show CDR1 as LNHDA and CDR2 as SQIVND (reference sequence). CDR3 nucleotide sequence: TGTGCCAGTAGTATAAATGGGGGGATCGGCCAGCCCCAGCATTTT. It codes for CASSINGGIGQPQHF.

This clone was seen a handful of times. V gene TRBV6-5 combines with J gene TRBJ2-1, with D possibly being TRBD1 (5 bases). CDR3 length: 13 amino acids. V dropped 3 bases and J dropped 4 bases, with 7 bases sitting between them. Germline assignment: CDR1 MNHEY and CDR2 SVGAGI. CDR3 DNA sequence: TGTGCCAGCAGTTATGGGGCGTACAATGAGCAGTTCTTC. Translated, it gives CASSYGAYNEQFF.

The CDR3 protein is CATSRDPTGGYGYTF. CDR3 nucleotides: TGTGCCACCAGCAGAGATCCGACAGGGGGCTATGGCTACACCTTC. V is TRBV15 and J is TRBJ1-2; 9 bases fit TRBD1. Germline values: CDR1 LNHNV, CDR2 YYDKDF (reference sequence). V lost 0 bases, J lost 4 bases, and 3 bases stayed unmatched. This CDR3 contains 15 residues. Complete variable domain (other parts from reference TRBV15 and TRBJ1-2): DAMVIQNPRYQVTQFGKPVTLSCSQTLNHNVMYWYQQKSSQAPKLLFHYYDKDFNNEADTPDNFQSRRPNTSFCFLDIRSPGLGDTAMYLCATSRDPTGGYGYTFGSGTRLTVV.

The rearrangement uses TRBV19 and TRBJ2-1; tentative D call: TRBD1 (5 bases). This CDR3 has 17 residues. Per the germline V gene, CDR1 is LNHDA and CDR2 is SQIVND (reference sequence). V shed 3 bases and J shed 5 bases, with 20 bases lying between them. The CDR3 sequence is CASSIRQGSLKDNEQFF. DNA of the CDR3: TGTGCCAGTAGTATTAGGCAGGGAAGCCTTAAGGACAATGAGCAGTTCTTC.

CDR3 bases: TGTGCCACCAGCAGAGGCCCGGACAGGGTCGGGGAGCTGTTTTTT. The encoded protein is CATSRGPDRVGELFF. The chain recombines TRBV15 with TRBJ2-2, with TRBD1 identical over 8 bases. This CDR3 comprises 15 residues. Per the germline V gene, CDR1 is LNHNV and CDR2 is YYDKDF (reference sequence). Unmatched junction bases numbered 5, after V lost 1 base and J lost 7 bases.

The chain couples TRBV6-6 to TRBJ1-1; 8 nucleotides line up with TRBD1. The CDR3 runs to 13 residues. Unmatched junction bases numbered 6, after V lost 2 bases and J lost 10 bases. Germline V gives CDR1 MNHNY, CDR2 SVGAGI (reference sequence). The CDR3 nucleotides read TGTGCCAGCAGTTACCAGGGGGCGCTTGGAGCTTTCTTT. It encodes CASSYQGALGAFF.

The rearrangement links TRBV6-1 to TRBJ2-4; 10 bases match TRBD1. This CDR3 region has 13 residues. Germline loops: CDR1 MNHNS, CDR2 SASEGT. The V segment lost 8 bases and the J segment 6 bases; nucleotides outside the gene matches: 4. In nucleotides, the CDR3 is TGTGCCAGCTATGGGGACAGGGGAAACATTCAGTACTTC. Amino acids: CASYGDRGNIQYF.

This clone was picked up a small number of times. V usage is TRBV2 and J usage is TRBJ2-5; 7 nucleotides line up with TRBD2. The CDR3 has 15 amino acids. J was trimmed by 2 bases and V by 3 bases; bases with no gene match: 6. The V gene's germline CDR1 is SNHLY and CDR2 FYNNEI. The DNA of the CDR3 is TGTGCCAGCAGTGAGGGCGGGAGCGTACAAGAGACCCAGTACTTC. Protein product: CASSEGGSVQETQYF.

This clone occurred once. V gene TRBV9 combines with J gene TRBJ1-2, with D possibly matching TRBD1 (5 bases). The CDR3 covers 16 residues. Per the germline V gene, CDR1 is SGDLS and CDR2 is YYNGEE. Trimming stripped 0 bases from V and 5 bases from J, with 17 bases between. CDR3 sequence reads: CASSVARDSISYGYTF. The CDR3 nucleotides read TGTGCCAGCAGCGTAGCTAGAGACAGTATCTCTTATGGCTACACCTTC.

The chain is built from TRBV19 and TRBJ2-2; 11 bases map to TRBD2. This CDR3 spans 19 amino acids. J gave up 3 bases and V 5 bases, and 14 bases lay outside the gene matches. CDR1 and CDR2 from the germline V gene are LNHDA and SQIVND (reference sequence). The CDR3 here is CASSPGTSGTRGYTGELFF. The CDR3 coding sequence is TGTGCCAGTAGTCCCGGGACTAGCGGAACCCGAGGCTACACCGGGGAGCTGTTTTTT.

In DNA, the CDR3 is TGTGCCAGCAGTGCGGGTGTGGGGCACTATGGCTACACCTTC. It encodes CASSAGVGHYGYTF. The V call is TRBV6-4, the J call TRBJ1-2, with a weak D call TRBD1 (5 bases). Trimming removed 4 bases at V and 3 bases at J, with 12 bases between. The germline V gene has CDR1 MRHNA and CDR2 SNTAGT. There are 14 residues in the CDR3.

This clone was seen a few times. The J gene is TRBJ2-7, the V gene TRBV6-1; D gene ambiguous. Trimming removed 3 bases from V and 0 bases from J, with 6 bases in between. CDR1 and CDR2 from the germline V gene are MNHNS and SASEGT. This CDR3 spans 13 amino acids. The CDR3 is CASSEYSSYEQYF. DNA of the CDR3: TGTGCCAGCAGTGAGTACAGCTCCTACGAGCAGTACTTC.

This clone has just one count. J is TRBJ1-5 and V is TRBV7-8, with 8 bases matching TRBD1. With V trimmed by 4 bases and J by 7 bases, 3 bases remained unmatched. The CDR3 is 13 residues long. Germline CDR1 reads SGHVS; CDR2 reads FQNEAQ. The CDR3, as DNA: TGTGCCAGCAGCTCAGGACAGGGACAGCCCCAGCATTTT. Protein product: CASSSGQGQPQHF. Complete variable domain (other parts from reference TRBV7-8 and TRBJ1-5): GAGVSQSPRYKVAKRGQDVALRCDPISGHVSLFWYQQALGQGPEFLTYFQNEAQLDKSGLPSDRFFAERPEGSVSTLKIQRTQQEDSAVYLCASSSGQGQPQHFGDGTRLSIL.

This rearrangement joins TRBV6-5 to TRBJ1-2, with D tentatively TRBD1 (5 bases). Germline V gene lookup returns CDR1 MNHEY and CDR2 SVGAGI. V dropped 5 bases and J dropped 8 bases, with 15 bases sitting between them. The CDR3 is 13 amino acids. This CDR3 is CASSRGGVWGYTF. The CDR3 DNA follows: TGTGCCAGCAGTCGGGGGGGGGTCTGGGGCTACACCTTC.

This chain uses TRBV7-9 with TRBJ1-2; TRBD1 is a possible D gene (6 bases). V was trimmed by 2 bases and J by 6 bases, leaving 16 bases between them. The CDR3 sequence is 15 residues long. In germline, CDR1 is SEHNR, CDR2 FQNEAQ (reference sequence). The CDR3 DNA follows: TGTGCCAGCAGCTTACAAGGGTGGGGGCCAGATGGCTACACCTTC. Translation: CASSLQGWGPDGYTF.

This clone was seen only once. This chain joins TRBV6-1 and TRBJ2-1; possibly TRBD1 for D (6 bases). Trimming took 2 bases from V and 12 from J, leaving 17 bases between them. CDR1 MNHNS and CDR2 SASEGT come from the germline V gene. The CDR3 contains 14 residues. CDR3 region: CASSEYSGETAQFF. The CDR3 region has the DNA TGTGCCAGCAGTGAATATTCAGGGGAAACCGCGCAGTTCTTC.